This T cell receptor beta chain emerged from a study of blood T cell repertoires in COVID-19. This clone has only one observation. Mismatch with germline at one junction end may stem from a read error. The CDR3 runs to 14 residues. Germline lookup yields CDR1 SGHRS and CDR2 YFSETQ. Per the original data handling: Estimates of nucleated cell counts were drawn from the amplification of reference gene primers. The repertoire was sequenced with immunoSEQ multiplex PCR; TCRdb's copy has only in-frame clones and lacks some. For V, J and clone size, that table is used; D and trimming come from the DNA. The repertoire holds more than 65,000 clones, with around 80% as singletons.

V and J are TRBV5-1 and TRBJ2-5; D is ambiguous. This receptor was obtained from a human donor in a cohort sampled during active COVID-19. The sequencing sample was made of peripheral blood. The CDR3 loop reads CASSLYQGGENQYF. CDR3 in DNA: TGCGCCAGCAGCTTGTATCAAGGCGGCGAGAACCAGTACTTC.